This T cell receptor (beta chain) was identified in a study of cytotoxic CD8 clonotypes in ibrutinib-treated CLL (TCRdb year 2021). Turning to the overall study: The cohort was composed of 10 to 11 relapsed/refractory and around 14 treatment-naive patients; IGHV unmutated status was identified in around 17 patients. Responses were partial in approximately 24 patients and complete in 2; after median approximately 67 months follow-up, approximately 15 stayed in remission and 12 progressed. Response samples were taken after a median of approximately a year on treatment, ranging from about 6 to 40 months. On average, each sample yielded 255,043 productive templates and tens of thousands of productive rearrangements. Longitudinal samples were available for about 30% of the 86 trial participants. Cryopreserved peripheral blood mononuclear cells were collected before treatment, at response, and at either disease progression or sustained remission. Every remission and progressive disease sample was obtained while ibrutinib was still being received by the patients. General conclusions and limits of the study: At baseline, clonality was higher than in age-matched healthy donors and showed a strong correlation with circulating CD8+ T-cell counts. Public clonotypes were rare and either shrank or stayed stable during treatment, and the rise in clonality at ibrutinib response reflected expansion of private clonotypes. At ibrutinib response clonality went up, during sustained remission it held steady, and at progression it dropped back toward baseline. Lymph node repertoires were not examined, and the timing of sampling was not matched between patients in sustained remission and those whose disease progressed.

CDR3 length: 15 amino acids, cysteine to phenylalanine. The CDR3 DNA has 45 bases and is translated from base 1. Here V drops 4 bases and J drops 3 bases, and the junction holds 6 bases not matched to any gene. The germline V gene (reference sequence) specifies MNHNY as CDR1 and SVGAGI as CDR2. Worth noting for this clone: Its antigen is currently not known. Base qualities are not recorded, but no much larger clone differs from it by a single base.

The time point label, read with the paper, signifies: 12 to 13 months on ibrutinib. For TCR beta library preparation, roughly 2 micrograms of genomic DNA were extracted from the cryopreserved PBMCs. Longitudinal blood samples from CLL patients on ibrutinib monotherapy underwent high-throughput TCR beta sequencing. The patients were enrolled in a single-center, open-label phase 2 trial of ibrutinib monotherapy. The goal of deep resolution MiSeq sequencing was a depth between 1 in 1 million and 1 in 200,000 T cells, and coverage averaged 10x per clonotype. The immunoSEQ hsTCRB Kit was used to generate TCR beta libraries. The published analysis was carried out like this. The data were analyzed with ImmunoSEQ Analyzer and ImmunoSEQ Data Assistant, and V, D and J gene assignments followed IMGT definitions. Clonality, with values ranging from 0 to 1, was calculated as one minus the normalized Shannon entropy of productive rearrangement frequencies. Only overrepresented clonotypes making up at least 0.05% of each patient's repertoire were included in the public clonotype analysis. Fewer than 15 age-matched healthy donor repertoires from immuneACCESS served as clonality controls. The source is immuneACCESS, and TCRdb retained only in-frame sequences with V and J called. Part of the clones is not carried over; for the studies checked, unresolved V genes explain less than half of this, and the remainder is unexplained. That table furnishes V, J and clone size, whereas the DNA furnished D and trimming. The sample records hundreds of thousands of clones, about four fifths of which are singletons. 9.5% to 12% of the sample is held by the ten biggest clonotypes.

The sequencing here drew on PBMCs, taken after 12 months of ibrutinib treatment. This sequence was found in a human donor with chronic lymphocytic leukemia. In this chain, TRBV6-6 is recombined with TRBJ1-1, with 9 bases aligning to TRBD1. The CDR3 is CASSFRQGEDTEAFF. The DNA sequence follows: TGTGCCAGCAGTTTTCGACAGGGGGAAGACACTGAAGCTTTCTTT.